A single sample is the source of the 17 T cell receptor beta chains below, sequenced in a study of blood T cell repertoires in COVID-19. Assay used: immunoSEQ multiplex PCR; TCRdb lists only in-frame clones, some missing. The data hold 540,000 or so clones, with about 88% observed a single time. Sequenced: peripheral blood. The receptor set was obtained from a woman between 50 and 59 years old with COVID-19, enrolled during active disease.

The rearrangement links TRBV6-5 to TRBJ1-5; 8 nucleotides agree with TRBD1. After removal of 2 bases from V and 4 bases from J, the junction contained 7 bases not matched to a gene. From germline, CDR1 is MNHEY and CDR2 SVGAGI. The CDR3 has 16 amino acids. CDR3 bases: TGTGCCAGCAGTTACGACCCCGGGACAGGTAATCAGCCCCAGCATTTT. Amino acid sequence: CASSYDPGTGNQPQHF.

V gene TRBV18 combines with J gene TRBJ2-7; TRBD2 matches 12 bases. The length of the CDR3 is 19 residues. The germline V gene has CDR1 KGHSH and CDR2 LQKENI. V lost 0 bases, J lost 3 bases, and 12 bases stayed unmatched. The CDR3 here is CASSPPASGGAEGHYEQYF. The CDR3 nucleotides are TGTGCCAGCTCACCACCCGCTAGCGGGGGGGCCGAGGGGCACTACGAGCAGTACTTC.

This clone was recorded once. The V gene is TRBV29-1, the J gene TRBJ2-5, with TRBD2 matching 13 bases. Losses at the gene ends were 7 bases for V and 4 bases for J; bases not matched to a gene: 9. The CDR3 is made up of 15 amino acids. The germline CDR1 and CDR2 sequences are SQVTM and ANQGSEA. This CDR3 is CSATGTSGVGETQYF. The CDR3, as DNA: TGCAGCGCCACTGGGACTAGCGGGGTCGGAGAGACCCAGTACTTC.

This clone has only a few counts. The CDR3 DNA follows: TGTGCCAGCAGCCCGTCCAGGCAGAACACTGAAGCTTTCTTT. Its translation: CASSPSRQNTEAFF. The V and J genes are TRBV7-9 and TRBJ1-1; D unresolved. CDR1 is SEHNR and CDR2 is FQNEAQ in the germline V gene (reference sequence). V lost 5 bases, J lost 1 base, and 11 bases lay in between. The CDR3 is made up of 14 amino acids.

This clone was detected only once. The J gene is TRBJ1-1, the V gene TRBV27; D perhaps matches TRBD1 (6 bases). V lost 5 bases, J lost 5 bases, and 12 bases lay in between. Germline V gene sequence: CDR1 MNHEY, CDR2 SMNVEV (reference sequence). The CDR3 length is 13 residues. The CDR3 DNA follows: TGTGCCAGCAGTCTACAGGGTACAACTGAAGCTTTCTTT. Residues: CASSLQGTTEAFF.

The gene calls are TRBV5-6 and TRBJ1-1, with a tentative D call TRBD1 (6 bases). Germline lookup yields CDR1 SGHDT and CDR2 YYEEEE. Between the trimmed V and J ends, which lost 4 bases and 4 bases, there was a span of 17 bases. The CDR3 length is 15 residues. The CDR3 DNA is TGTGCCAGCAGCGTCCTCCAGGGGCTCGGCACTGAAGCTTTCTTT. Its translation: CASSVLQGLGTEAFF.

The chain carries TRBV12-3 or TRBV12-4 and TRBJ1-2; no firm D call. V dropped 3 bases and J dropped 4 bases, with 9 bases sitting between them. The CDR3 length is 13 residues. The CDR3 sequence is CASSFREGYGYTF. For the CDR3, the DNA is TGTGCCAGCAGTTTCCGGGAAGGCTATGGCTACACCTTC.

Only one count was recorded for this clone. V gene TRBV30 combines with J gene TRBJ1-5, with 10 bases matching TRBD1. Germline CDR1 is GTSNPN and CDR2 is SVGIG (reference sequence). This CDR3 has 15 residues. J was trimmed by 0 bases and V by 5 bases; bases with no gene match: 4. DNA of the CDR3: TGTGCCTGGGACAGGGGGCTGAGTAGCAATCAGCCCCAGCATTTT. This encodes CAWDRGLSSNQPQHF.

The rearrangement joins TRBV25-1 to TRBJ1-3; D remains ambiguous. CDR1 is MGHDK and CDR2 is SYGVNS in the germline V gene. Trimming pared 3 bases from V and 9 bases from J, leaving 15 bases between. This CDR3 region has 14 residues. CDR3 protein: CASSDRAAPGTIYF. CDR3 bases: TGTGCCAGCAGTGACCGCGCAGCTCCAGGCACCATATATTTT.

This clone occurred a few times. This chain's CDR3 is CASTEPPGGYTF. CDR3 DNA sequence: TGTGCCAGCACCGAGCCTCCGGGAGGCTACACCTTC. The V gene is TRBV28, the J gene TRBJ1-2, with D uncertain. The CDR3 loop spans 12 amino acids. V lost 7 bases, J lost 8 bases, and 14 bases lay in between. CDR1 is MDHEN, CDR2 SYDVKM, per germline.

The chain employs TRBV6-5 and TRBJ1-5, with a weak D call TRBD1 (5 bases). Trimming left V 6 bases short and J 5 bases short, with 11 bases between. This CDR3 has 13 residues. Germline CDR1 MNHEY, CDR2 SVGAGI. The chain's CDR3 is CASRFRDYQPQHF. The CDR3 nucleotides are TGTGCCAGCAGGTTCAGGGACTATCAGCCCCAGCATTTT.

This rearrangement joins TRBV4-1 to TRBJ1-1; the D gene is possibly TRBD1 (5 bases). The germline V gene encodes CDR1 MGHRA and CDR2 YSYEKL. Trimming took off 4 bases at V and 11 bases at J, with 17 bases between the two ends. This CDR3 has 13 amino acids. The CDR3 region is CASSRYPSEGAFF. DNA for the CDR3: TGCGCCAGCAGCCGATACCCGTCGGAGGGGGCTTTCTTT.

The chain carries TRBV11-2 and TRBJ2-3; D may be TRBD2 (5 bases). The V gene's germline CDR1 is SGHAT and CDR2 FQNNGV. Deletions cut 4 bases from V and 4 bases from J, with 15 bases between. The CDR3 is 15 amino acids. The CDR3 DNA reads TGTGCCAGCAGCTCGCTAGCAATGGGCCCAGATACGCAGTATTTT. Translation: CASSSLAMGPDTQYF. Filled out from reference TRBV11-2 and TRBJ2-3, the complete variable domain reads EAGVAQSPRYKIIEKRQSVAFWCNPISGHATLYWYQQILGQGPKLLIQFQNNGVVDDSQLPKDRFSAERLKGVDSTLKIQPAKLEDSAVYLCASSSLAMGPDTQYFGPGTRLTVL.

This clone was counted only a few times. The gene calls are TRBV19 and TRBJ1-2; 8 bases are shared with TRBD1. The CDR3 runs 15 residues. Germline V lookup: CDR1 LNHDA, CDR2 SQIVND (reference sequence). V trimming: 4 bases; J trimming: 5 bases; junction bases outside the gene matches: 9. CDR3 region: CASSRFPGGAYGYTF. The CDR3 DNA reads as TGTGCCAGTAGTAGATTTCCAGGGGGCGCGTATGGCTACACCTTC.

CDR3 DNA sequence: TGTGCCAGCAGTTTCTTCAGGGGGGACTATGGCTACACCTTC. It translates to CASSFFRGDYGYTF. The genes are TRBV27 and TRBJ1-2; 7 bases line up with TRBD1. The CDR3 has 14 residues. Germline assignment: CDR1 MNHEY and CDR2 SMNVEV (reference sequence). Germline trimming cut 3 bases from V and 3 bases from J; bases unmatched to any gene: 4.

This clone was seen a single time. The chain uses TRBV7-9 and TRBJ1-1; D may be TRBD1 (5 bases). CDR3 size: 12 residues. Trimming stripped 7 bases from V and 4 bases from J, with 10 bases between. CDR1 is SEHNR, CDR2 FQNEAQ, per germline (reference sequence). CDR3 bases: TGTGCCAGCATCTGGACATCCACTGAAGCTTTCTTT. This encodes CASIWTSTEAFF.

The CDR3 DNA sequence: TGTGCCAGCAGCTTAGAGGGGGGCTCCTACAATGAGCAGTTCTTC. Protein: CASSLEGGSYNEQFF. The rearrangement joins TRBV11-3 to TRBJ2-1, with D possibly matching TRBD2 (6 bases). There are 15 residues in the CDR3. Trimming pared 0 bases from V and 0 bases from J, leaving 6 bases between. CDR1 is SGHNT and CDR2 is YENEEA in the germline V gene.